Listed below are T cell receptor beta chains from one sample, sequenced in a study of identical twins. MiXCR was run by TCRdb on the 5' RACE reads, yielding one entry per CDR3 protein. This sample has about 520,000 distinct CDR3 sequences, with 20% to 25% found just once. This sample was also put to use in a study of T cells expressing NK-cell markers.

The sample comprised CD4+ T cells sorted from blood. The receptors were sampled from a woman aged 18-29 years in good health. CDR3s include the opening cysteine and the closing phenylalanine or tryptophan. The D gene is left open where the match is weak. Clone sizes are given selectively: once, few, many, or a class where the clone is expanded.

j_gene: TRBJ2-7; v_gene: TRBV5-1; len: 16; d_gene: -; abundance: -; CDR3aa: CASSLDGLEASYEQYF; CDR3nt: TGCGCCAGCAGCTTGGATGGGCTAGAGGCTTCCTACGAGCAGTACTTC
j_gene: TRBJ2-1; v_gene: TRBV6-2/TRBV6-3; len: 13; d_gene: TRBD1; abundance: -; CDR3aa: CASSRQGMGEQFF; CDR3nt: TGTGCCAGCAGTCGACAGGGGATGGGTGAGCAGTTCTTC
j_gene: TRBJ1-2; v_gene: TRBV29-1; len: 13; d_gene: TRBD1; abundance: few; CDR3aa: CSVGQNTGVGYTF; CDR3nt: TGCAGCGTTGGGCAGAACACAGGGGTCGGCTACACCTTC
j_gene: TRBJ1-2; v_gene: TRBV4-3; len: 17; d_gene: -; abundance: few; CDR3aa: CASSQDVRWVVDYGYTF; CDR3nt: TGCGCCAGCAGCCAAGATGTTCGGTGGGTGGTGGACTATGGCTACACCTTC
j_gene: TRBJ1-1; v_gene: TRBV6-2/TRBV6-3; len: 14; d_gene: -; abundance: few; CDR3aa: CASYTPEMNTEAFF; CDR3nt: TGTGCCAGCTACACTCCGGAAATGAACACTGAAGCTTTCTTT
j_gene: TRBJ2-7; v_gene: TRBV9; len: 16; d_gene: -; abundance: few; CDR3aa: CASSAGLAKGTYEQYF; CDR3nt: TGTGCCAGCAGCGCGGGGCTAGCGAAGGGGACCTACGAGCAGTACTTC
j_gene: TRBJ2-1; v_gene: TRBV25-1; len: 15; d_gene: TRBD2; abundance: few; CDR3aa: CASSETPGLAVEQFF; CDR3nt: TGTGCCAGCAGTGAGACCCCGGGACTAGCGGTTGAGCAGTTCTTC
j_gene: TRBJ1-5; v_gene: TRBV7-9; len: 13; d_gene: -; abundance: -; CDR3aa: CAVSGQSNQPQHF; CDR3nt: TGTGCCGTCAGCGGACAGTCAAATCAGCCCCAGCATTTT
j_gene: TRBJ1-6; v_gene: TRBV6-1; len: 15; d_gene: TRBD1; abundance: -; CDR3aa: CASTRDSQIAFTLHF; CDR3nt: TGTGCCAGCACCCGGGACAGTCAGATCGCATTCACCCTCCACTTT
j_gene: TRBJ2-7; v_gene: TRBV9; len: 16; d_gene: TRBD2; abundance: -; CDR3aa: CASSTQSSGASYEQYF; CDR3nt: TGTGCCAGCAGCACCCAATCTAGCGGGGCCTCCTACGAGCAGTACTTC
j_gene: TRBJ2-5; v_gene: TRBV9; len: 15; d_gene: -; abundance: -; CDR3aa: CASSVATGVKETQYF; CDR3nt: TGTGCCAGCAGCGTAGCTACCGGTGTAAAAGAGACCCAGTACTTC
j_gene: TRBJ1-1; v_gene: TRBV5-1; len: 15; d_gene: -; abundance: -; CDR3aa: CASSLVGSMNTEAFF; CDR3nt: TGCGCCAGCAGCTTGGTTGGCAGTATGAACACTGAAGCTTTCTTT
j_gene: TRBJ2-5; v_gene: TRBV20-1; len: 15; d_gene: -; abundance: -; CDR3aa: CSATSYQGSWETQYF; CDR3nt: TGCAGTGCTACCTCGTACCAGGGATCCTGGGAGACCCAGTACTTC
j_gene: TRBJ2-7; v_gene: TRBV4-3; len: 13; d_gene: -; abundance: -; CDR3aa: CASSQERGGEQYF; CDR3nt: TGCGCCAGCAGCCAAGAGAGGGGGGGGGAGCAGTACTTC
j_gene: TRBJ2-1; v_gene: TRBV12-3/TRBV12-4; len: 14; d_gene: -; abundance: few; CDR3aa: CASSLEPTANEQFF; CDR3nt: TGTGCCAGCAGTTTGGAACCCACGGCGAATGAGCAGTTCTTC
j_gene: TRBJ2-3; v_gene: TRBV20-1; len: 15; d_gene: -; abundance: few; CDR3aa: CSARVIIEHTDTQYF; CDR3nt: TGCAGTGCTAGAGTAATCATCGAACACACAGATACGCAGTATTTT
j_gene: TRBJ2-5; v_gene: TRBV21-1; len: 15; d_gene: -; abundance: many; CDR3aa: CASSKGDRGKETQYF; CDR3nt: TGTGCCAGCAGCAAAGGTGACAGGGGCAAGGAGACCCAGTACTTC
j_gene: TRBJ2-1; v_gene: TRBV6-1; len: 16; d_gene: TRBD1; abundance: -; CDR3aa: CASGGDRASSYNEQFF; CDR3nt: TGTGCCAGCGGGGGGGACAGGGCCTCCTCCTACAATGAGCAGTTCTTC
j_gene: TRBJ2-3; v_gene: TRBV20-1; len: 12; d_gene: -; abundance: -; CDR3aa: CSAILVPDTQYF; CDR3nt: TGCAGTGCTATCCTAGTACCAGATACGCAGTATTTT
j_gene: TRBJ2-7; v_gene: TRBV19; len: 14; d_gene: -; abundance: -; CDR3aa: CASSTRGFSYEQYF; CDR3nt: TGTGCCAGTAGTACCCGGGGTTTTTCCTACGAGCAGTACTTC
j_gene: TRBJ2-1; v_gene: TRBV12-3/TRBV12-4; len: 15; d_gene: TRBD2; abundance: -; CDR3aa: CASGRSGGSYNEQFF; CDR3nt: TGTGCCAGCGGACGTAGCGGGGGCTCCTACAATGAGCAGTTCTTC
j_gene: TRBJ1-1; v_gene: TRBV2; len: 12; d_gene: -; abundance: -; CDR3aa: CASSKTGTEAFF; CDR3nt: TGTGCCAGCAGTAAGACAGGTACTGAAGCTTTCTTT
j_gene: TRBJ2-7; v_gene: TRBV5-1; len: 15; d_gene: -; abundance: -; CDR3aa: CASSVGLTDSYEQYF; CDR3nt: TGCGCCAGCAGCGTAGGACTAACTGACTCCTACGAGCAGTACTTC
j_gene: TRBJ1-1; v_gene: TRBV10-2; len: 13; d_gene: -; abundance: -; CDR3aa: CASTGRHNTEAFF; CDR3nt: TGCGCCAGCACGGGCAGGCATAACACTGAAGCTTTCTTT
j_gene: TRBJ2-7; v_gene: TRBV10-1; len: 13; d_gene: TRBD1; abundance: -; CDR3aa: CASMGQGTYEQYF; CDR3nt: TGCGCCAGCATGGGACAGGGGACCTACGAGCAGTACTTC
j_gene: TRBJ2-3; v_gene: TRBV14; len: 13; d_gene: TRBD1; abundance: few; CDR3aa: CASNRGSTDTQYF; CDR3nt: TGTGCCAGTAACAGGGGTAGCACAGATACGCAGTATTTT
j_gene: TRBJ2-1; v_gene: TRBV10-3; len: 12; d_gene: -; abundance: few; CDR3aa: CAISDRNNEQFF; CDR3nt: TGTGCCATCAGTGACCGAAACAATGAGCAGTTCTTC
j_gene: TRBJ2-7; v_gene: TRBV6-2/TRBV6-3; len: 14; d_gene: TRBD2; abundance: few; CDR3aa: CASGLLAGSYEQYF; CDR3nt: TGTGCCAGCGGACTACTAGCGGGTTCCTACGAGCAGTACTTC
j_gene: TRBJ2-7; v_gene: TRBV6-1; len: 12; d_gene: -; abundance: few; CDR3aa: CASSEAQFEQYF; CDR3nt: TGTGCCAGCAGTGAAGCGCAATTCGAGCAGTACTTC
j_gene: TRBJ2-5; v_gene: TRBV6-1; len: 12; d_gene: -; abundance: many; CDR3aa: CASSEVGRSQYF; CDR3nt: TGTGCCAGCAGTGAAGTGGGTCGCTCCCAGTACTTC
j_gene: TRBJ2-3; v_gene: TRBV20-1; len: 16; d_gene: TRBD2; abundance: -; CDR3aa: CSARGTSGKRKDTQYF; CDR3nt: TGCAGTGCCCGAGGGACTAGCGGCAAGCGAAAAGATACGCAGTATTTT
j_gene: TRBJ2-5; v_gene: TRBV5-1; len: 14; d_gene: -; abundance: -; CDR3aa: CASSSRTVQETQYF; CDR3nt: TGCGCCAGCAGCTCCCGGACAGTCCAAGAGACCCAGTACTTC
j_gene: TRBJ2-7; v_gene: TRBV20-1; len: 14; d_gene: -; abundance: few; CDR3aa: CSASPLRAPYEQYF; CDR3nt: TGCAGTGCTAGCCCATTGCGGGCTCCCTACGAGCAGTACTTC
j_gene: TRBJ1-2; v_gene: TRBV15; len: 11; d_gene: -; abundance: -; CDR3aa: CATSRHYGYTF; CDR3nt: TGTGCCACCAGCAGACACTATGGCTACACCTTC
j_gene: TRBJ2-7; v_gene: TRBV20-1; len: 18; d_gene: TRBD2; abundance: few; CDR3aa: CSASPGTSGSLLLSEQYF; CDR3nt: TGCAGTGCTAGCCCTGGGACTAGCGGTAGTCTCCTCTTGTCCGAGCAGTACTTC
j_gene: TRBJ1-2; v_gene: TRBV20-1; len: 16; d_gene: -; abundance: -; CDR3aa: CSARKWPGAHNYGYTF; CDR3nt: TGCAGTGCTAGAAAATGGCCGGGGGCGCACAACTATGGCTACACCTTC
j_gene: TRBJ1-1; v_gene: TRBV20-1; len: 13; d_gene: TRBD1; abundance: -; CDR3aa: CSSGTGIGTEAFF; CDR3nt: TGCAGTTCCGGGACAGGGATTGGGACTGAAGCTTTCTTT
j_gene: TRBJ1-1; v_gene: TRBV2; len: 12; d_gene: -; abundance: many; CDR3aa: CASRRVGPEAFF; CDR3nt: TGTGCCAGCAGAAGGGTCGGGCCTGAAGCTTTCTTT
j_gene: TRBJ2-1; v_gene: TRBV12-3/TRBV12-4; len: 13; d_gene: -; abundance: -; CDR3aa: CASIRSSYNEQFF; CDR3nt: TGTGCCAGCATAAGGAGTTCCTACAATGAGCAGTTCTTC
j_gene: TRBJ2-1; v_gene: TRBV4-1; len: 17; d_gene: -; abundance: -; CDR3aa: CASSQGGVGITYNEQFF; CDR3nt: TGCGCCAGCAGCCAAGGAGGGGTGGGGATAACCTACAATGAGCAGTTCTTC
j_gene: TRBJ1-1; v_gene: TRBV6-5; len: 12; d_gene: -; abundance: many; CDR3aa: CAIRAPNTEAFF; CDR3nt: TGTGCCATTCGGGCGCCGAACACTGAAGCTTTCTTT
j_gene: TRBJ1-2; v_gene: TRBV29-1; len: 12; d_gene: -; abundance: -; CDR3aa: CSGQDPSYGYTF; CDR3nt: TGCAGCGGACAGGATCCCTCTTATGGCTACACCTTC
j_gene: TRBJ2-7; v_gene: TRBV20-1; len: 15; d_gene: TRBD2; abundance: -; CDR3aa: CSARDPGGSPYEQYF; CDR3nt: TGCAGTGCTAGAGATCCCGGGGGGTCCCCCTACGAGCAGTACTTC
j_gene: TRBJ1-2; v_gene: TRBV20-1; len: 15; d_gene: -; abundance: few; CDR3aa: CSATTHIREGYGYTF; CDR3nt: TGCAGTGCCACTACCCACATCAGAGAGGGCTATGGCTACACCTTC
j_gene: TRBJ2-7; v_gene: TRBV4-2; len: 14; d_gene: -; abundance: -; CDR3aa: CASSHLWDSYEQYF; CDR3nt: TGTGCCAGCAGCCACCTTTGGGACTCCTACGAGCAGTACTTC
j_gene: TRBJ2-7; v_gene: TRBV11-1; len: 19; d_gene: TRBD2; abundance: few; CDR3aa: CASRPPGLAGRIISFEQYF; CDR3nt: TGTGCCAGCAGGCCCCCGGGACTAGCGGGTCGCATTATTTCTTTCGAGCAGTACTTC
j_gene: TRBJ2-2; v_gene: TRBV5-1; len: 16; d_gene: TRBD2; abundance: -; CDR3aa: CASSSTSGSKTGELFF; CDR3nt: TGCGCCAGCAGTTCAACTAGCGGGAGTAAAACCGGGGAGCTGTTTTTT
j_gene: TRBJ2-2; v_gene: TRBV20-1; len: 14; d_gene: -; abundance: -; CDR3aa: CSARDPKGAGELFF; CDR3nt: TGCAGTGCTAGAGATCCCAAGGGGGCCGGGGAGCTGTTTTTT
j_gene: TRBJ2-7; v_gene: TRBV15; len: 12; d_gene: -; abundance: -; CDR3aa: CATSRRDDEQYF; CDR3nt: TGTGCCACCAGCAGACGTGATGACGAGCAGTACTTC
j_gene: TRBJ1-5; v_gene: TRBV6-2/TRBV6-3; len: 15; d_gene: -; abundance: few; CDR3aa: CASSTFQGYNQPQHF; CDR3nt: TGTGCCAGCAGTACTTTCCAGGGATACAATCAGCCCCAGCATTTT